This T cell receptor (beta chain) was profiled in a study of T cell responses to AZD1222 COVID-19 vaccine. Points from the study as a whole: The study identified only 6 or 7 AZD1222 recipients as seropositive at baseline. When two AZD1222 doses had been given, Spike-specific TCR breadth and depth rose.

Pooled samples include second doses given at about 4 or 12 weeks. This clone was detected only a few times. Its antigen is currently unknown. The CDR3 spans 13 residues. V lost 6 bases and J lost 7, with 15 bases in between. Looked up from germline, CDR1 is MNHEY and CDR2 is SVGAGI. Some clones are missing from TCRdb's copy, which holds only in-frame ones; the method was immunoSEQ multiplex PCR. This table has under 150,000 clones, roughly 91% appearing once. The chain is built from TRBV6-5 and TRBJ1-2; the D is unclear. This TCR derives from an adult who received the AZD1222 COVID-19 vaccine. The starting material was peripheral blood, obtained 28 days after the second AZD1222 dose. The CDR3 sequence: CASSHQKFGGYTF. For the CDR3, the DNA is TGTGCCAGCAGCCACCAGAAGTTTGGTGGCTACACCTTC.